This is a list of T cell receptor beta chains from one sample in a study of blood T cell repertoires in COVID-19. The data were produced by immunoSEQ multiplex PCR, yet TCRdb's version contains in-frame clones alone and is incomplete. This sample has 170,000 or so clones, with 87% found just once. The sequenced material came from PBMCs or T cells enriched from blood (not recorded which). These receptor sequences come from a woman aged 45-65 years who had recovered from COVID-19. The CDR3 runs from the conserved cysteine through the conserved F or W. Fields, in order: J gene, V gene, clone size, D gene, CDR3 protein, CDR3 DNA. D genes are given only for firm matches. Expanded clones get a size class; other rows say once, few or many, or leave the size out.

>TRBJ2-7|TRBV3-1/TRBV3-2|NA|TRBD2
CASSQELAGRGQYF
TGTGCCAGCAGCCAAGAACTAGCGGGGAGGGGGCAGTACTTC
>TRBJ2-3|TRBV6-2/TRBV6-3|NA|TRBD1
CASSRTGVGADTQYF
TGTGCCAGCAGTCGAACAGGGGTTGGCGCAGATACGCAGTATTTT
>TRBJ1-6|TRBV6-6|NA|TRBD1
CASTPGQGTYNSPLHF
TGTGCCAGCACCCCGGGACAGGGGACCTATAATTCACCCCTCCACTTT
>TRBJ2-1|TRBV7-2|NA|TRBD2
CASSLGLAVTYNEQFF
TGTGCCAGCAGCTTAGGGCTAGCGGTTACCTACAATGAGCAGTTCTTC
>TRBJ1-3|TRBV28|NA|NA
CASKGGAGSGNTIYF
TGTGCCAGCAAAGGGGGGGCCGGCTCTGGAAACACCATATATTTT
>TRBJ2-1|TRBV28|NA|TRBD2
CASSPPQRLAREQFF
TGTGCCAGCAGTCCCCCCCAACGACTAGCAAGGGAGCAGTTCTTC
>TRBJ1-1|TRBV11-2|NA|TRBD1
CASSAQGAGPAFF
TGTGCCAGCAGCGCGCAGGGGGCTGGGCCGGCTTTCTTT
>TRBJ1-3|TRBV3-1/TRBV3-2|NA|TRBD1
CASSNRGATGNTIYF
TGTGCCAGCAGCAACAGGGGTGCGACTGGAAACACCATATATTTT
>TRBJ2-7|TRBV6-5|NA|TRBD1
CASYQTGGYLSEQYF
TGTGCCAGCTACCAGACAGGGGGCTACCTCTCCGAGCAGTACTTC
>TRBJ2-7|TRBV7-9|NA|NA
CASSPQGPYEQYF
TGTGCCAGCAGCCCACAGGGACCCTACGAGCAGTACTTC
>TRBJ2-3|TRBV19|once|NA
CASSNLAGLTDTQYF
TGTGCCAGTAGTAACCTCGCAGGACTCACAGATACGCAGTATTTT
>TRBJ2-5|TRBV27|NA|TRBD2
CASSPWTSAVKTQYF
TGTGCCAGCAGTCCGTGGACTAGCGCGGTGAAGACCCAGTACTTC
>TRBJ2-1|TRBV11-3|NA|TRBD2
CASSLFSGNYNEQFF
TGTGCCAGCAGCTTGTTTAGCGGGAACTACAATGAGCAGTTCTTC
>TRBJ1-5|TRBV5-1|NA|NA
CASSYGQDQPQHF
TGCGCCAGCAGCTACGGACAAGATCAGCCCCAGCATTTT
>TRBJ1-4|TRBV6-5|NA|NA
CASSYIGQSLGGKLFF
TGTGCCAGCAGTTACATTGGGCAGAGTCTGGGAGGAAAACTGTTTTTT
>TRBJ1-5|TRBV6-4|NA|NA
CASEDRPYSNQPQHF
TGTGCCAGCGAAGACAGGCCCTATAGCAATCAGCCCCAGCATTTT
>TRBJ1-5|TRBV18|NA|TRBD1
CASSPFQGENQPQHF
TGTGCCAGCTCACCTTTCCAGGGGGAGAATCAGCCCCAGCATTTT
>TRBJ1-2|TRBV23-1|once|TRBD1
CASSLSDRAALYYGYTF
TGCGCCAGCAGTCTCTCGGACAGGGCGGCCCTCTACTATGGCTACACCTTC
>TRBJ2-7|TRBV27|NA|TRBD2
CASSQRAPGLPGLAGYEQYF
TGTGCCAGCAGTCAAAGAGCACCGGGACTACCGGGACTAGCAGGCTACGAGCAGTACTTC
>TRBJ1-1|TRBV24-1|NA|TRBD1
CATSDPGTGGSGAEAFF
TGTGCCACCAGTGACCCCGGGACAGGGGGCTCGGGGGCTGAAGCTTTCTTT
>TRBJ1-6|TRBV6-5|NA|NA
CASSYQSPLHF
TGTGCCAGCAGTTACCAGTCACCCCTCCACTTT
>TRBJ2-3|TRBV7-9|NA|NA
CASSLDGLRSTDTQYF
TGTGCCAGCAGCTTAGATGGGCTTCGGAGCACAGATACGCAGTATTTT
>TRBJ2-5|TRBV11-2|NA|NA
CASSLAAPENQETQYF
TGTGCCAGCAGCTTAGCAGCGCCCGAAAACCAAGAGACCCAGTACTTC
>TRBJ2-7|TRBV15|NA|TRBD2
CATSISGGTYEQYF
TGTGCCACCAGCATCTCGGGAGGGACCTACGAGCAGTACTTC
>TRBJ2-2|TRBV5-1|NA|TRBD1
CASSLGDSGELFF
TGCGCCAGCAGCTTGGGGGACAGCGGGGAGCTGTTTTTT
>TRBJ2-5|TRBV6-1|NA|TRBD1
CASSARAGTGAETQYF
TGTGCCAGCAGTGCAAGGGCCGGGACAGGAGCAGAGACCCAGTACTTC
>TRBJ1-1|TRBV4-1|NA|TRBD1
CASSQALQGAKGTEAFF
TGCGCCAGCAGCCAGGCCCTACAGGGGGCTAAGGGCACTGAAGCTTTCTTT
>TRBJ1-5|TRBV24-1|NA|NA
CATSVGGAVEGPQHF
TGTGCCACCAGTGTTGGGGGCGCGGTAGAAGGGCCCCAGCATTTT
>TRBJ1-5|TRBV7-9|NA|NA
CASSLGFSQPQHF
TGTGCCAGCAGCTTAGGGTTTAGTCAGCCCCAGCATTTT
>TRBJ2-3|TRBV19|NA|TRBD2
CASSRTSGDTDTQYF
TGTGCCAGTAGTAGGACTAGCGGGGACACAGATACGCAGTATTTT
>TRBJ2-1|TRBV18|NA|TRBD2
CASSLGTSGRSGNEQFF
TGTGCCAGCTCACTTGGGACTAGCGGGAGGTCAGGGAATGAGCAGTTCTTC
>TRBJ1-5|TRBV6-1|NA|NA
CASSEASSFSNQPQHF
TGTGCCAGCAGTGAAGCTTCCAGTTTTAGCAATCAGCCCCAGCATTTT
>TRBJ2-7|TRBV3-1/TRBV3-2|NA|NA
CASSPTGEGYEQYF
TGTGCCAGCAGCCCGACAGGGGAGGGCTACGAGCAGTACTTC
>TRBJ1-2|TRBV7-3|NA|TRBD1
CASSLLRNTGGIYGYTF
TGTGCCAGCAGCTTACTTCGGAATACAGGGGGAATCTATGGCTACACCTTC
>TRBJ1-3|TRBV7-8|NA|NA
CASSLLEEPSGNTIYF
TGTGCCAGCAGCTTATTAGAGGAGCCCTCTGGAAACACCATATATTTT
>TRBJ1-4|TRBV19|NA|TRBD1
CASSPRQGTNEKLFF
TGTGCCAGTAGTCCTCGACAGGGGACTAATGAAAAACTGTTTTTT
>TRBJ1-2|TRBV4-2|NA|NA
CASSQERGVFGYTF
TGTGCCAGCAGCCAAGAGCGGGGGGTTTTTGGCTACACCTTC
>TRBJ2-7|TRBV2|NA|TRBD2
CATSGLAGGGSYEQYF
TGTGCCACCTCAGGGCTAGCGGGAGGAGGTTCCTACGAGCAGTACTTC
>TRBJ1-2|TRBV28|NA|TRBD1
CASNTLRQGLKYGYTF
TGTGCCAGCAATACCCTTAGACAGGGATTGAAGTATGGCTACACCTTC
>TRBJ2-7|TRBV2|NA|TRBD1
CASSRDRFYEQYF
TGTGCCAGCAGCCGGGACAGGTTCTACGAGCAGTACTTC
>TRBJ2-7|TRBV3-1/TRBV3-2|NA|TRBD2
CASSQDLGGSSYEQYF
TGTGCCAGCAGCCAAGATCTGGGGGGGAGCTCCTACGAGCAGTACTTC
>TRBJ2-1|TRBV9|few|TRBD2
CASSPRPRTSGTYNEQFF
TGTGCCAGCTCCCCCCGCCCTAGGACTAGCGGAACCTACAATGAGCAGTTCTTC
>TRBJ2-7|TRBV7-2|NA|TRBD1
CASSSRDSPYEQYF
TGTGCCAGCAGCTCCCGGGACAGCCCCTACGAGCAGTACTTC
>TRBJ1-1|TRBV6-5|NA|TRBD1
CASLLERGPTEAFF
TGTGCCAGCCTCCTAGAGAGGGGGCCCACTGAAGCTTTCTTT
>TRBJ2-2|TRBV28|NA|NA
CASSFFGLSSSGELFF
TGTGCCAGCAGTTTCTTTGGCCTGTCCAGTTCCGGGGAGCTGTTTTTT
>TRBJ1-5|TRBV19|few|TRBD1
CASSISRTGGAFQPQHF
TGTGCCAGTAGTATCTCTAGGACAGGGGGCGCATTTCAGCCCCAGCATTTT
>TRBJ1-1|TRBV11-2|NA|NA
CASSPGGWANTEAFF
TGTGCCAGCAGCCCCGGAGGTTGGGCGAACACTGAAGCTTTCTTT
>TRBJ2-2|TRBV5-1|NA|NA
CASSLAAGELFF
TGCGCCAGCAGCTTGGCCGCCGGGGAGCTGTTTTTT
>TRBJ1-5|TRBV6-5|NA|TRBD1
CASKTGAQPQHF
TGTGCCAGCAAGACAGGGGCTCAGCCCCAGCATTTT
>TRBJ2-4|TRBV2|NA|TRBD1
CASSAGQGKNIQYF
TGTGCCAGCAGTGCGGGACAGGGGAAAAACATTCAGTACTTC
>TRBJ1-2|TRBV7-2|NA|TRBD1
CASSAWDSENYGYTF
TGTGCCAGCAGCGCCTGGGACAGCGAGAACTATGGCTACACCTTC
>TRBJ2-7|TRBV28|NA|TRBD2
CASRGLAGLYEQYF
TGTGCCAGCAGAGGACTAGCGGGCCTCTACGAGCAGTACTTC
>TRBJ2-5|TRBV2|NA|NA
CASSENSLEQETQYF
TGTGCCAGCAGTGAGAATTCGCTTGAGCAAGAGACCCAGTACTTC
>TRBJ1-2|TRBV6-5|NA|TRBD1
CASSFRDRDYGYTF
TGTGCCAGCAGTTTCCGGGACAGGGACTATGGCTACACCTTC
>TRBJ2-3|TRBV7-7|NA|NA
CASSLGRGPDTQYF
TGTGCTAGCAGCTTAGGGCGCGGTCCAGATACGCAGTATTTT
>TRBJ2-7|TRBV7-2|NA|TRBD2
CASSRLAGESAQYF
TGTGCCAGCAGCAGACTAGCGGGCGAAAGCGCACAGTACTTC
>TRBJ1-1|TRBV11-3|NA|TRBD1
CASSEKTGLMNTEAFF
TGTGCCAGCAGCGAAAAGACAGGGCTAATGAACACTGAAGCTTTCTTT
>TRBJ2-5|TRBV9|NA|TRBD1
CASSVGTGKETQYF
TGTGCCAGCAGCGTAGGGACAGGAAAAGAGACCCAGTACTTC
>TRBJ1-3|TRBV30|NA|NA
CAWKRDSSSGNTIYF
TGTGCCTGGAAAAGGGACTCGAGCTCTGGAAACACCATATATTTT
>TRBJ1-3|TRBV5-1|NA|NA
CASSLGSSSGNTIYF
TGCGCCAGCAGCCTCGGTTCAAGCTCTGGAAACACCATATATTTT